The 9 T cell receptor beta chains in this list originate from one sample, sequenced in a study of shared clonotypes between healthy human individuals. The table came from immunoSEQ multiplex PCR; TCRdb's copy has only in-frame clones and leaves some out. The sample has about 2.4 million clones; roughly 93% are singletons. Sequencing used naive CD4+ T cells from PBMCs. Subset in this sample: CD45RA+ positively selected. The receptor source for this set is a man aged 18 to 30 in good health. Some clones in this sample may be carry-over from other donors' samples.

The chain combines TRBV10-3 with TRBJ2-1; D gene unclear. Deletions cut 0 bases from V and 9 bases from J, with 9 bases between. This CDR3 is 13 amino acids long. From germline, CDR1 is ENHRY and CDR2 SYGVKD. As DNA, the CDR3 is TGTGCCATCAGTGAGTCGACGACGGGTGAGCAGTTCTTC. This gives the protein CAISESTTGEQFF.

The chain carries TRBV7-8 and TRBJ2-2, with 12 bases matching TRBD2. The CDR3 contains 15 residues. CDR1 is SGHVS, CDR2 FQNEAQ, per germline. V was clipped by 7 bases and J by 5 bases; unmatched bases: 5. The CDR3 loop reads CASTYTSGRTGELFF. CDR3 in DNA: TGTGCCAGCACCTATACTAGCGGGAGGACCGGGGAGCTGTTTTTT.

On this clone: The junction departs from germline at one end; a sequencing error may be responsible. This chain links TRBV5-4 with TRBJ2-7; D perhaps matches TRBD2 (6 bases). Germline CDR1 reads SGHNT; CDR2 reads YYREEE (reference sequence). The CDR3 covers 16 residues. CDR3: CASTLAMEGSAYEQYF. In DNA form, the CDR3 reads TGTGCCAGCACCTTGGCTATGGAGGGGTCAGCCTACGAGCAGTACTTC.

Here the CDR3 DNA reads TGTGCCAGCAGCGTAGGCTACGGATTCCAAGAGACCCAGTACTTC. This gives the protein CASSVGYGFQETQYF. The chain joins TRBV9 to TRBJ2-5; no definite D call. The CDR3 is 15 residues long. The germline V gene has CDR1 SGDLS and CDR2 YYNGEE. Trimming left V 0 bases short and J 1 base short, with 10 bases between.

For this clone: The sample contains more than one DNA sequence encoding this CDR3. This rearrangement joins TRBV28 to TRBJ2-7; D call uncertain. This CDR3 region has 12 residues. Germline V gene sequence: CDR1 MDHEN, CDR2 SYDVKM. Trimming pared 4 bases from V and 1 base from J, leaving 5 bases between. Written as DNA, the CDR3 is TGTGCCAGCAGTTCCGGGTCCTACGAGCAGTACTTC. This gives the protein CASSSGSYEQYF.

This chain uses TRBV30 with TRBJ1-1, with D tentatively TRBD1 (5 bases). Germline CDR1 is GTSNPN and CDR2 is SVGIG (reference sequence). The length of the CDR3 is 15 residues. The germline V and J ends were trimmed by 0 bases and 4 bases, with 15 bases remaining between them. The CDR3, as DNA: TGTGCCTGGAGTGTAGTGGGGACCTTGGGCACTGAAGCTTTCTTT. Translated, it gives CAWSVVGTLGTEAFF.

A remark on this clone: At the DNA level, this CDR3 is encoded by other sequences in the same sample as well. V and J are TRBV28 and TRBJ1-1, with D unresolved. V was clipped by 5 bases and J by 0 bases, with 4 bases between them. CDR1 and CDR2 (germline): MDHEN, SYDVKM. The CDR3 is 12 residues long. CDR3 nucleotide sequence: TGTGCCAGCAGTCTCATGAACACTGAAGCTTTCTTT. The encoded protein is CASSLMNTEAFF. The full variable domain, with the rest looked up from reference TRBV28 and TRBJ1-1, is DVKVTQSSRYLVKRTGEKVFLECVQDMDHENMFWYRQDPGLGLRLIYFSYDVKMKEKGDIPEGYSVSREKKERFSLILESASTNQTSMYLCASSLMNTEAFFGQGTRLTVV.

Concerning this clone: The junction departs from germline at one end; a sequencing error may be responsible. The rearrangement uses TRBV6-5 and TRBJ2-5; possible D gene TRBD2, 7 bases. The better agreement between TRBJ2-7 and the DNA end casts doubt on the J call. The CDR3 is 13 amino acids. Germline lookup yields CDR1 MNHEY and CDR2 SVGAGI. In DNA form, the CDR3 reads TGTGCCAGCAGTAGCGGGACATCCTCCGAGCAGTACTTC. As protein: CASSSGTSSEQYF.

In DNA, the CDR3 is TGTGCCAGCAGCGGGCGACTAGCGGCGAGCTCCTACAATGAGCAGTTCTTC. Its protein is CASSGRLAASSYNEQFF. The chain couples TRBV7-9 to TRBJ2-1, with 9 bases identical to TRBD2. V gave up 5 bases and J gave up 0 bases; unmatched junction bases: 8. Germline V gene lookup returns CDR1 SEHNR and CDR2 FQNEAQ (reference sequence). The CDR3 is 17 residues long.